This paragraph covers one TCR beta chain sequence. The antigen is not known. The record originates from a study of shared clonotypes between healthy human individuals. Study-level findings and limits: Genetic and exposure-history diversity was limited by the small donor number.

Trimming left V 2 bases short and J 0 bases short, with 2 bases between. This CDR3 region has 12 residues. The germline gives CDR1 SQVTM, CDR2 ANQGSEA. Sorted-subset replicate PCR reactions were performed with around 200 ng DNA, corresponding to some 32,000 T cell genomes. Original processing methods: There were no quality scores in the junction-only immunoSEQ sequences, so filtering differed. Profiled with immunoSEQ multiplex PCR; TCRdb holds only in-frame clones, not every one. The DNA gave D and trimming, while V, J and clone size come from that table. Seen here are about 1.5 million clones, approximately 98% observed once, and the top ten hold roughly 0.45%.

The source is a man aged 25-45 years in good health. This chain links TRBV29-1 with TRBJ1-3; D is uncertain. The sequenced sample consisted of naive CD4+ T cells sorted from blood. Regarding subset: CD45RA+ positively selected. The CDR3 DNA reads as TGCAGCGTTGAAAACTCTGGAAACACCATATATTTT. Its protein is CSVENSGNTIYF.